The 27 T cell receptor beta chains in this list originate from one sample, sequenced in a study of vaccination and CD4 T cells after COVID-19. The treatment here: roughly 11-day PBMC culture with coronavirus spike peptide pools or control peptides (ViraFEST assay). With the Oncomine TCR Beta short-read assay, DNA from cultured CD4+ T cells was sequenced. One entry per CDR3 protein, called by TCRdb with MiXCR from the PCR reads. The repertoire consists of around 10,000 distinct CDR3 sequences, with roughly 67% occurring once and the leading ten covering about 27%. The antigens for these receptors are not known. Sequenced sample: CD4+ T cells from blood, cultured in vitro. The receptors originated from a human donor who had recovered from COVID-19.

CDR3 region: CASGGDSNQPQHF. CDR3 DNA sequence: TGTGCCAGCGGGGGGGACTCCAATCAGCCCCAGCATTTT. The V and J genes are TRBV2 and TRBJ1-5, with a possible D match to TRBD1 (5 bases). The ends were cut back, 8 bases at V and 3 bases at J, with 11 bases in the middle. In germline, CDR1 is SNHLY, CDR2 FYNNEI. The CDR3 length is 13 residues.

The chain employs TRBV4-1 and TRBJ1-6; no reliable D call. V was trimmed by 1 base and J by 3 bases, leaving 4 bases between them. Germline V CDR1 and CDR2: MGHRA, YSYEKL. This CDR3 contains 14 residues. CDR3 sequence: CASSQVLYNSPLHF. In DNA, the CDR3 is TGCGCCAGCAGCCAAGTTCTCTATAATTCACCCCTCCACTTT.

The CDR3, as DNA: TGTGCCAGCGCCAGGGCCATGGCAGGGGGGGAGAGTACGCAGTATTTT. It yields the protein CASARAMAGGESTQYF. V is TRBV6-4 and J is TRBJ2-3; the D gene could be TRBD1 or TRBD2 (7 bases each). Germline-derived CDR1 and CDR2 are MRHNA and SNTAGT. The V and J ends lost 8 bases and 8 bases respectively, with 26 bases between them. The CDR3 has 16 amino acids.

The chain carries TRBV7-9 and TRBJ2-5, with 9 positions matching TRBD1. The junction had 3 bases not matched to a gene; V was cut back by 5 bases and J by 5 bases. Germline V CDR1 and CDR2: SEHNR, FQNEAQ (reference sequence). The CDR3 runs 13 residues. CDR3 nucleotides: TGTGCCAGCAGCCGTGGACAGGGGGAGACCCAGTACTTC. Amino acid sequence: CASSRGQGETQYF. The whole variable domain, filled in from reference TRBV7-9 and TRBJ2-5, reads DTGVSQNPRHKITKRGQNVTFRCDPISEHNRLYWYRQTLGQGPEFLTYFQNEAQLEKSRLLSDRFSAERPKGSFSTLEIQRTEQGDSAMYLCASSRGQGETQYFGPGTRLLVL.

This clonotype was seen a few times. The chain has TRBV20-1 and TRBJ1-1, with a tentative D call TRBD1 (5 bases). V was trimmed by 1 base and J by 6 bases, leaving 6 bases between them. CDR3 size: 11 residues. CDR1 is DFQATT, CDR2 SNEGSKA, per germline (reference sequence). CDR3 bases: TGCAGTGCTAGAGGGGGCCCTGAAGCTTTCTTT. Translating gives CSARGGPEAFF.

The J gene is TRBJ2-2, the V gene TRBV5-1; no clear D gene. The germline CDR1 and CDR2 sequences are SGHRS and YFSETQ. The CDR3 totals 14 residues. V lost 4 bases and J lost 4, with 11 bases in between. In DNA, the CDR3 is TGCGCCAGCAGCCCATTATCCCTCACCGGGGAGCTGTTTTTT. Translation gives CASSPLSLTGELFF.

The J gene is TRBJ1-6, the V gene TRBV15; no clear D. CDR1 and CDR2 (germline): LNHNV, YYDKDF (reference sequence). There are 18 residues in the CDR3. V was shortened by 5 bases and J by 1 base, with 18 bases between the two germline ends. The CDR3 protein is CATSVHLSGGSYNSPLHF. CDR3 sequence (DNA): TGTGCCACCAGCGTACATTTATCGGGTGGATCCTATAATTCACCCCTCCACTTT.

The rearrangement uses TRBV18 and TRBJ1-5; D is unresolved. Germline V gene data show CDR1 as KGHSH and CDR2 as LQKENI. The CDR3 is 13 residues long. Trimming took 2 bases from V and 5 from J, leaving 7 bases between them. CDR3 region: CASSPVTDQPQHF. DNA for the CDR3: TGTGCCAGCTCACCAGTAACCGATCAGCCCCAGCATTTT.

This clonotype has just one count. This chain links TRBV12-3 or TRBV12-4 with TRBJ1-6; TRBD1 aligns across 11 bases. The CDR3 is made up of 15 amino acids. Germline trimming cut 2 bases from V and 13 bases from J; bases unmatched to any gene: 7. The CDR3 DNA is TGTGCCAGCAGTTTAAAGGGACAGGGGGGGAACCCCCTCCACTTT. This encodes CASSLKGQGGNPLHF.

The CDR3: CASHPGLNTDTQYF. The CDR3 DNA is TGTGCCAGTCATCCGGGACTAAACACAGATACGCAGTATTTT. This chain connects TRBV6-2 or TRBV6-3 to TRBJ2-3; 7 nucleotides align to TRBD2. The CDR3 is made up of 14 amino acids. Per the germline V gene, CDR1 is MNHEY and CDR2 is SVGEGT. The ends lost 9 bases at V and 2 bases at J; junction bases unmatched: 8.

The J gene is TRBJ1-5, the V gene TRBV30; D might be TRBD1 (6 bases). V was shortened by 2 bases and J by 4 bases, with 9 bases between the two germline ends. This CDR3 has 13 amino acids. The V gene's germline CDR1 is GTSNPN and CDR2 SVGIG (reference sequence). The CDR3 loop reads CAWSSQGNQPQHF. The CDR3 DNA is TGTGCCTGGAGTTCACAGGGAAATCAGCCCCAGCATTTT.

The CDR3 here is CASSPPRLALDTGELFF. CDR3 sequence (DNA): TGTGCCAGCAGTCCCCCCCGACTAGCGTTGGACACCGGGGAGCTGTTTTTT. This rearrangement joins TRBV27 to TRBJ2-2; 8 bases are a match to TRBD2. Unmatched junction bases numbered 11, after V lost 5 bases and J lost 3 bases. From germline, CDR1 is MNHEY and CDR2 SMNVEV (reference sequence). CDR3 length: 17 amino acids.

This clonotype was counted only a few times. V is TRBV5-8 and J is TRBJ1-2; D remains unclear. V lost 1 base and J 3 bases, leaving 4 bases between the germline ends. CDR1 and CDR2 (germline): SGHTS, YDEGEE. The CDR3 is made up of 12 amino acids. For the CDR3, the DNA is TGTGCCAGCAGCTTGTCATACTATGGCTACACCTTC. It codes for CASSLSYYGYTF.

The rearrangement uses TRBV10-3 and TRBJ2-1; TRBD2 matches 8 bases. This CDR3 is 14 amino acids long. In germline, CDR1 is ENHRY, CDR2 SYGVKD. Trimming cost V 6 bases and J 8 bases; bases outside gene matches: 9. The CDR3 DNA is TGTGCCATCAGCCGGTCCCGGGGGGGCGATGAGCAGTTCTTC. Amino acids: CAISRSRGGDEQFF.

This sequence joins TRBV30 and TRBJ2-2; 14 nucleotides line up with TRBD2. Germline loops: CDR1 GTSNPN, CDR2 SVGIG (reference sequence). This CDR3 is 17 amino acids long. V dropped 4 bases and J dropped 4; count of bases not matched to a gene: 8. The CDR3 protein is CAWNTGTSGGLTGELFF. The CDR3 nucleotides read TGTGCCTGGAACACCGGGACTAGCGGGGGACTCACCGGGGAGCTGTTTTTT.

V and J are TRBV12-3 or TRBV12-4 and TRBJ1-6, with TRBD1 as a possible D gene (6 bases). This CDR3 contains 15 residues. The germline V and J ends were trimmed by 5 bases and 2 bases, with 10 bases remaining between them. DNA for the CDR3: TGTGCCAGCAGTGGACAGTCCCCCTATAATTCACCCCTCCACTTT. This gives the protein CASSGQSPYNSPLHF.

V gene TRBV28 combines with J gene TRBJ2-7; D is unclear. This CDR3 spans 18 amino acids. V gave up 4 bases and J gave up 1 base, with 23 bases separating them. Germline lookup yields CDR1 MDHEN and CDR2 SYDVKM. The CDR3 DNA follows: TGTGCCAGCAGTTATAAACAGCGAACGGCTCTGCGATCCTACGAGCAGTACTTC. It codes for CASSYKQRTALRSYEQYF.

This chain joins TRBV19 and TRBJ2-7; TRBD1 aligns across 7 bases. CDR1 LNHDA and CDR2 SQIVND come from the germline V gene (reference sequence). V dropped 6 bases and J dropped 9; count of bases not matched to a gene: 14. The CDR3 totals 14 residues. The CDR3 loop is CASRSTGSSSGQYF. The CDR3 DNA follows: TGTGCCAGTAGATCGACAGGGTCCTCTTCGGGGCAGTACTTC.

This clonotype was picked up a small number of times. The genes are TRBV7-2 and TRBJ2-5; D gene uncertain. There are 12 residues in the CDR3. The germline V gene encodes CDR1 SGHTA and CDR2 FQGNSA. V was trimmed by 2 bases and J by 4 bases, leaving 5 bases between them. The CDR3 loop is CASSLLRETQYF. CDR3 nucleotides: TGTGCCAGCAGCTTATTGAGAGAGACCCAGTACTTC.

By sample fraction, this clonotype is medium-sized (0.01 to 0.1%). The genes are TRBV7-3 and TRBJ1-5; 7 positions agree with TRBD1. Germline lookup yields CDR1 SGHTA and CDR2 FQGTGA. V lost 5 bases, J lost 9 bases, and 10 bases stayed unmatched. CDR3 length: 14 residues. The CDR3 DNA reads as TGTGCCAGCAGCCATACAGGGGCCGGCTGGCCCCAGCATTTT. Protein product: CASSHTGAGWPQHF.

The chain carries TRBV19 and TRBJ1-5, with 10 bases that match TRBD1. CDR1 is LNHDA and CDR2 is SQIVND in the germline V gene (reference sequence). CDR3 length: 16 residues. V trimming: 4 bases; J trimming: 6 bases; junction bases outside the gene matches: 9. The CDR3 DNA sequence: TGTGCCAGTAGTACCGGACAGGGGGGCGTCATTCAGCCCCAGCATTTT. Residues: CASSTGQGGVIQPQHF.

This chain uses TRBV15 with TRBJ2-7; weak D call: TRBD2 (7 bases). V shed 3 bases and J shed 0 bases, with 15 bases lying between them. There are 16 residues in the CDR3. Germline CDR1 and CDR2: LNHNV and YYDKDF (reference sequence). The CDR3 DNA follows: TGTGCCACCAGCAGGGGGGGCGGGGGCAACTCCTACGAGCAGTACTTC. Its translation is CATSRGGGGNSYEQYF.

V usage is TRBV19 and J usage is TRBJ2-1; D gene ambiguous. CDR1 and CDR2 (germline): LNHDA, SQIVND (reference sequence). V was clipped by 3 bases and J by 4 bases, with 13 bases between them. The CDR3 runs to 15 residues. The CDR3 region is CASSIPLRPYNEQFF. The CDR3 coding sequence is TGTGCCAGTAGTATCCCTCTTCGGCCTTACAATGAGCAGTTCTTC.

The rearrangement links TRBV7-2 to TRBJ1-6; D is perhaps TRBD1 (5 bases). V gave up 4 bases and J gave up 6 bases, with 10 bases separating them. The CDR3 is 14 residues long. The germline V gene encodes CDR1 SGHTA and CDR2 FQGNSA. The CDR3 DNA is TGTGCCAGCAGCTCCCGGGACCTTAATTCACCCCTCCACTTT. Translation gives CASSSRDLNSPLHF.

The chain recombines TRBV7-8 with TRBJ1-6; maybe TRBD1 (6 bases). Trimming cost V 5 bases and J 3 bases, with 14 bases left between them. The CDR3 is 16 residues long. Germline V CDR1 and CDR2: SGHVS, FQNEAQ. The CDR3: CASSTRDRNYNSPLHF. The CDR3 region has the DNA TGTGCCAGCAGCACCAGAGACAGGAACTATAATTCACCCCTCCACTTT.

This chain uses TRBV27 with TRBJ1-3; the match to TRBD1 covers 9 bases. V was clipped by 6 bases and J by 2 bases; unmatched bases: 5. The CDR3 loop spans 15 amino acids. CDR1 and CDR2 (germline): MNHEY, SMNVEV (reference sequence). The CDR3 DNA reads as TGTGCCAGCAGGGCTACAGGGGGCCCTGGAAACACCATATATTTT. Translation: CASRATGGPGNTIYF.

The rearrangement joins TRBV24-1 to TRBJ2-3; no clear D. There are 13 residues in the CDR3. V was cut by 0 bases and J by 5 bases, with 5 bases left in between. Germline V gene sequence: CDR1 KGHDR, CDR2 SFDVKD. CDR3 sequence (DNA): TGTGCCACCAGTGATTTGGTGTTAGATACGCAGTATTTT. Translated, it gives CATSDLVLDTQYF.